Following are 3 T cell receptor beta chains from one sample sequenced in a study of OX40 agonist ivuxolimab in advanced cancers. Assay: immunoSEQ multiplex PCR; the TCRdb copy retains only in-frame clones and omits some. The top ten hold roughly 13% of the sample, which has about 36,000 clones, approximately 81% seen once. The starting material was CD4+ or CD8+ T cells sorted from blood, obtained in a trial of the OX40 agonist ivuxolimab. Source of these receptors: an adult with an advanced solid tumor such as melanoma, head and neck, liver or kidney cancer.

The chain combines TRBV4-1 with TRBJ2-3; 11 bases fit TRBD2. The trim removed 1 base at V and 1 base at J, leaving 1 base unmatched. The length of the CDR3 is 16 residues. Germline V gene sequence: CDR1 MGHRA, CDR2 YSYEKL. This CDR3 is CASSQVLAGGTDTQYF. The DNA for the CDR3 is TGCGCCAGCAGCCAAGTACTAGCGGGGGGCACAGATACGCAGTATTTT.

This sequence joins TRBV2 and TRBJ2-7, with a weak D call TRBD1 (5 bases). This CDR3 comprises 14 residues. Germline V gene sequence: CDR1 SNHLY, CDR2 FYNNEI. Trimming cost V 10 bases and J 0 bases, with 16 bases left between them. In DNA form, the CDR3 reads TGTGCCATTTCCCCCCTCCAGGGCTCCTACGAGCAGTACTTC. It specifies CAISPLQGSYEQYF.

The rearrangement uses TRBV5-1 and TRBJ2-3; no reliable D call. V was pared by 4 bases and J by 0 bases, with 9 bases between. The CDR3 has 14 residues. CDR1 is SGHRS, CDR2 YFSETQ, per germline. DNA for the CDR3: TGCGCCAGCAGCATAGACTTAAGCACAGATACGCAGTATTTT. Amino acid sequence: CASSIDLSTDTQYF.